These T cell receptor beta chains were read from a single sample in a study of cytomegalovirus exposure and HLA in healthy donors. Generated by immunoSEQ multiplex PCR, the TCRdb table keeps only in-frame clones and is missing some. The sample has about 190,000 clones, 65% to 80% seen once; the top ten hold approximately 5%. Sequencing was carried out using PBMCs. The receptors stem from a man aged 25-40 years in good health and CMV-seropositive. CDR3s include the opening cysteine and the closing phenylalanine or tryptophan. The order of the fields is D gene, clone size, J gene, V gene, CDR3 DNA, CDR3 protein. D genes are given only for firm matches. Rows give clone size only sometimes, using once, few, many, or a class for an expanded clone.

D gene: -
clone size: -
J gene: TRBJ2-3
V gene: TRBV7-9
CDR3 DNA: TGTGCCAGCAGCTTGGGGAGAAGCACAGATACGCAGTATTTT
CDR3 protein: CASSLGRSTDTQYF

D gene: -
clone size: -
J gene: TRBJ2-7
V gene: TRBV7-8
CDR3 DNA: TGTGCCAGCAGCCCCCGGGCCCAATCGGGAGAGCAGTACTTC
CDR3 protein: CASSPRAQSGEQYF

D gene: TRBD2
clone size: -
J gene: TRBJ2-7
V gene: TRBV5-4
CDR3 DNA: TGTGCCAGCAGCTGGGGGGGTCTGCTAGGCTCCTACGAGCAGTACTTC
CDR3 protein: CASSWGGLLGSYEQYF

D gene: -
clone size: -
J gene: TRBJ1-3
V gene: TRBV2
CDR3 DNA: TGTGCCAGCCCCGGGGGGGACGCGTCCAGGGGAAACACCATATATTTT
CDR3 protein: CASPGGDASRGNTIYF

D gene: -
clone size: -
J gene: TRBJ2-1
V gene: TRBV19
CDR3 DNA: TGTGCGACATGTCACACCTCTTCGGCCTACAATGAGCAGTTCTTC
CDR3 protein: CATCHTSSAYNEQFF

D gene: TRBD1
clone size: once
J gene: TRBJ2-7
V gene: TRBV18
CDR3 DNA: TGTGCCAGCTCAAAGGACAGGGGGGTCCCGTACGAGCAGTACTTC
CDR3 protein: CASSKDRGVPYEQYF

D gene: -
clone size: -
J gene: TRBJ1-5
V gene: TRBV27
CDR3 DNA: TGTGCCAGCAGTTTCCCCCGAGGGCCCCAGCATTTT
CDR3 protein: CASSFPRGPQHF

D gene: TRBD1
clone size: -
J gene: TRBJ2-1
V gene: TRBV5-6
CDR3 DNA: TGTGCCAGCAGCTTGGCAGGGGGCGTTGAGCAGTTCTTC
CDR3 protein: CASSLAGGVEQFF

D gene: TRBD1
clone size: -
J gene: TRBJ1-2
V gene: TRBV2
CDR3 DNA: TGTGCCAGCAGTGGGCGACAGGGGATTGGGGGCTACACCTTC
CDR3 protein: CASSGRQGIGGYTF

D gene: -
clone size: few
J gene: TRBJ2-1
V gene: TRBV7-6
CDR3 DNA: TGTGCCAGCAGCCATGACACGTACAATGAGCAGTTCTTC
CDR3 protein: CASSHDTYNEQFF

D gene: -
clone size: few
J gene: TRBJ2-7
V gene: TRBV6-5
CDR3 DNA: TGTGCCAGCAGTTCCTCTAAGGCGGGCGAGCAGTACTTC
CDR3 protein: CASSSSKAGEQYF

D gene: -
clone size: -
J gene: TRBJ2-2
V gene: TRBV5-1
CDR3 DNA: TGCGCCAGCAGCTTAGGGGATAACACCGGGGAGCTGTTTTTT
CDR3 protein: CASSLGDNTGELFF

D gene: -
clone size: few
J gene: TRBJ1-6
V gene: TRBV28
CDR3 DNA: TGTGCCAGCAGTTTTCAGGGCTATAATTCACCCCTCCACTTT
CDR3 protein: CASSFQGYNSPLHF

D gene: -
clone size: -
J gene: TRBJ2-7
V gene: TRBV19
CDR3 DNA: TGTGCCAGTAGTATGAGACATCCCGTATACGAGCAGTACTTC
CDR3 protein: CASSMRHPVYEQYF

D gene: TRBD1
clone size: -
J gene: TRBJ2-5
V gene: TRBV5-1
CDR3 DNA: TGCGCCAGCAGCTTGGTGGGAGGGACAGGGGCGGCAGAGACCCAGTACTTC
CDR3 protein: CASSLVGGTGAAETQYF

D gene: -
clone size: -
J gene: TRBJ1-2
V gene: TRBV14
CDR3 DNA: TGTGCCAGCAGCCGACTACAGGGTACCGGCTACACCTTC
CDR3 protein: CASSRLQGTGYTF

D gene: TRBD2
clone size: -
J gene: TRBJ2-2
V gene: TRBV10-3
CDR3 DNA: TGTGCCATCAGTGCCGTAGCGGGGAGTTTCACCGGGGAGCTGTTTTTT
CDR3 protein: CAISAVAGSFTGELFF

D gene: -
clone size: few
J gene: TRBJ1-2
V gene: TRBV7-9
CDR3 DNA: TGTGCCAGCAGCTCCCCAGGGGCTAACTATGGCTACACCTTC
CDR3 protein: CASSSPGANYGYTF

D gene: -
clone size: -
J gene: TRBJ1-5
V gene: TRBV30
CDR3 DNA: TGTGCCTGGAGTGATTGGAACAGGAGCAATCAGCCCCAGCATTTT
CDR3 protein: CAWSDWNRSNQPQHF

D gene: TRBD2
clone size: -
J gene: TRBJ2-7
V gene: TRBV5-1
CDR3 DNA: TGCGCCAGCAGCTTGGTTGCGGGAGGGACCACCTACGAGCAGTACTTC
CDR3 protein: CASSLVAGGTTYEQYF

D gene: TRBD2
clone size: -
J gene: TRBJ2-7
V gene: TRBV5-4
CDR3 DNA: TGTGCCAGCAGCTCGCTAGCGGGGGACCCCTACGAGCAGTACTTC
CDR3 protein: CASSSLAGDPYEQYF

D gene: -
clone size: -
J gene: TRBJ1-6
V gene: TRBV30
CDR3 DNA: TGTGCCTGGAGAATGGCCGCAGGGAAAAATCCAAATTCACCCCTCCACTTT
CDR3 protein: CAWRMAAGKNPNSPLHF

D gene: -
clone size: -
J gene: TRBJ2-7
V gene: TRBV29-1
CDR3 DNA: TGCAGCGTTGAATGGGGGGGCGCCCCCTACGAGCAGTACTTC
CDR3 protein: CSVEWGGAPYEQYF

D gene: -
clone size: -
J gene: TRBJ1-2
V gene: TRBV5-1
CDR3 DNA: TGCGCCAGCAGCCCTTGGGGGGGAGACTATGGCTACACCTTC
CDR3 protein: CASSPWGGDYGYTF

D gene: -
clone size: -
J gene: TRBJ2-6
V gene: TRBV4-3
CDR3 DNA: TGCGCCAGCAGCCAAGAGGGGCGTTATGGGGCCAACGTCCTGACTTTC
CDR3 protein: CASSQEGRYGANVLTF

D gene: -
clone size: -
J gene: TRBJ2-5
V gene: TRBV6-1
CDR3 DNA: TGTGCCAGCAGTGGGGGCAGGAGTTACCAAGAGACCCAGTACTTC
CDR3 protein: CASSGGRSYQETQYF

D gene: TRBD2
clone size: -
J gene: TRBJ2-7
V gene: TRBV9
CDR3 DNA: TGTGCCAGCAGCGCTACCCCGGCTAGCGGCTCCTACGAGCAGTACTTC
CDR3 protein: CASSATPASGSYEQYF

D gene: TRBD2
clone size: -
J gene: TRBJ2-1
V gene: TRBV9
CDR3 DNA: TGTGCCAGCAGCCTTGGACTAGCGGGAGCTGACAATGAGCAGTTCTTC
CDR3 protein: CASSLGLAGADNEQFF

D gene: -
clone size: -
J gene: TRBJ2-7
V gene: TRBV7-9
CDR3 DNA: TGTGCCAGCAGCCCTAGGGGGGGGGACACCAACTCCTACGAGCAGTACTTC
CDR3 protein: CASSPRGGDTNSYEQYF

D gene: -
clone size: -
J gene: TRBJ2-1
V gene: TRBV10-1
CDR3 DNA: TGCGCCAGCAGCATTGGAAGGGGCGATGAGCAGTTCTTC
CDR3 protein: CASSIGRGDEQFF

D gene: TRBD2
clone size: -
J gene: TRBJ2-1
V gene: TRBV7-6
CDR3 DNA: TGTGCCAGCAGCTGGGCTAGCGGGAGCCATGAGCAGTTCTTC
CDR3 protein: CASSWASGSHEQFF

D gene: TRBD1
clone size: -
J gene: TRBJ1-2
V gene: TRBV27
CDR3 DNA: TGTGCCAGCAGTCGCAATACAGGGGGCGGCGGCTACACCTTC
CDR3 protein: CASSRNTGGGGYTF

D gene: TRBD2
clone size: once
J gene: TRBJ2-5
V gene: TRBV5-6
CDR3 DNA: TGTGCCAGCAGCGGCCCGGGACTAGCGCAAGAGACCCAGTACTTC
CDR3 protein: CASSGPGLAQETQYF

D gene: -
clone size: -
J gene: TRBJ2-1
V gene: TRBV10-3
CDR3 DNA: TGTGCCATCAGTGAATCCGGGAGCTTCTACAATGAGCAGTTCTTC
CDR3 protein: CAISESGSFYNEQFF

D gene: -
clone size: -
J gene: TRBJ1-2
V gene: TRBV15
CDR3 DNA: TGTGCCACCAGCCGGTGGAGGAACTATGGCTACACCTTC
CDR3 protein: CATSRWRNYGYTF

D gene: TRBD1
clone size: -
J gene: TRBJ2-7
V gene: TRBV20-1
CDR3 DNA: TGCAGTGCTCTAGGACAGGCACAGCAGTACTTC
CDR3 protein: CSALGQAQQYF

D gene: -
clone size: -
J gene: TRBJ2-1
V gene: TRBV4-1
CDR3 DNA: TGCGCCAGCAGCCAAGATTTACAGGGCTCCTACAATGAGCAGTTCTTC
CDR3 protein: CASSQDLQGSYNEQFF

D gene: TRBD1
clone size: -
J gene: TRBJ2-7
V gene: TRBV7-2
CDR3 DNA: TGTGCCAGCAGCTTCGGGACAGGGGGGTCCTACGAGCAGTACTTC
CDR3 protein: CASSFGTGGSYEQYF

D gene: -
clone size: -
J gene: TRBJ1-6
V gene: TRBV12-5
CDR3 DNA: TGTGCTAGTGGCACTTACAGGGCCGCCAATTCACCCCTCCACTTT
CDR3 protein: CASGTYRAANSPLHF

D gene: TRBD1
clone size: -
J gene: TRBJ2-7
V gene: TRBV5-4
CDR3 DNA: TGTGCCAGCAGCGTTCGGGACAGGGGGAACTACGAGCAGTACTTC
CDR3 protein: CASSVRDRGNYEQYF

D gene: -
clone size: -
J gene: TRBJ2-7
V gene: TRBV4-2
CDR3 DNA: TGTGCCAGCAGCCAAGGTAGGAGCGGCTCATACGAGCAGTACTTC
CDR3 protein: CASSQGRSGSYEQYF

D gene: -
clone size: -
J gene: TRBJ2-2
V gene: TRBV28
CDR3 DNA: TGTGCCAGCAGTCTGAGAGGGGAGCTGTTTTTT
CDR3 protein: CASSLRGELFF

D gene: TRBD1
clone size: few
J gene: TRBJ1-6
V gene: TRBV29-1
CDR3 DNA: TGCAGCGTTGAATTGACAGGGGGTTCACCCCTCCACTTT
CDR3 protein: CSVELTGGSPLHF

D gene: -
clone size: few
J gene: TRBJ2-1
V gene: TRBV7-9
CDR3 DNA: TGTGCCAGCAGCTTATCCACAGGTGAGCAGTTCTTC
CDR3 protein: CASSLSTGEQFF

D gene: -
clone size: once
J gene: TRBJ1-3
V gene: TRBV19
CDR3 DNA: TGTGCCAGTAGCGGGGAGTTCTCTGGAAACACCATATATTTT
CDR3 protein: CASSGEFSGNTIYF